Presented here are 10 T cell receptor beta chains from one specimen sequenced in a study of OX40 agonist ivuxolimab in advanced cancers. Sequencing used immunoSEQ multiplex PCR; TCRdb keeps in-frame clones, though not all of them. Counted here are over 50,000 clones, 85% to 95% occurring once; the ten biggest clones make up roughly 13%. This specimen consisted of CD4+ or CD8+ T cells sorted from blood, obtained in a trial of the OX40 agonist ivuxolimab. These receptors were obtained from an adult with an advanced solid tumor such as melanoma, head and neck, liver or kidney cancer.

This rearrangement joins TRBV4-2 to TRBJ2-7; D unclear. The V end was cut by 1 base, the J end by 4 bases, with 20 bases between. Looked up from germline, CDR1 is LGHNA and CDR2 is YNFKEQ. The CDR3 contains 17 residues. CDR3 bases: TGTGCCAGCAGCCAAGGCCCCGGACGGACCGGATTTTACGAGCAGTACTTC. This encodes CASSQGPGRTGFYEQYF.

The chain carries TRBV29-1 and TRBJ1-2; no clear D gene. Germline CDR1 SQVTM, CDR2 ANQGSEA. Trimming pared 8 bases from V and 7 bases from J, leaving 11 bases between. The CDR3 contains 10 residues. The DNA of the CDR3 is TGCAGCACGACGGAGAGTGGCTACACCTTC. It specifies CSTTESGYTF.

The chain links TRBV25-1 to TRBJ2-1; tentative D call: TRBD1 (5 bases). CDR1 and CDR2 from the germline V gene are MGHDK and SYGVNS. The CDR3 extends over 15 amino acids. V was cut by 3 bases and J by 4 bases, with 13 bases left in between. The CDR3 DNA reads as TGTGCCAGCAGTGATCAGGACACCTTATACAATGAGCAGTTCTTC. Protein: CASSDQDTLYNEQFF.

The rearrangement joins TRBV13 to TRBJ2-7, with D hard to call. V lost 5 bases to trimming and J lost 4 bases, with 12 bases between them. This CDR3 has 13 amino acids. Germline CDR1 and CDR2: PRHDT and FYEKMQ (reference sequence). Here the CDR3 reads CASSRDSTYEQYF. For the CDR3, the DNA is TGTGCCAGCAGCCGCGACTCAACATACGAGCAGTACTTC.

This clone came up once. The rearrangement links TRBV27 to TRBJ2-3, with a tentative D call TRBD2 (5 bases). The germline V gene has CDR1 MNHEY and CDR2 SMNVEV (reference sequence). This CDR3 region has 15 residues. V lost 2 bases and J lost 0, with 9 bases in between. CDR3 coding DNA: TGTGCCAGCAGTTTAGGAGCGGCTAGCACAGATACGCAGTATTTT. This sequence encodes CASSLGAASTDTQYF.

The chain links TRBV7-3 to TRBJ2-1; 14 bases align to TRBD2. The CDR3 is 20 residues long. V dropped 2 bases and J dropped 0; count of bases not matched to a gene: 9. Per germline, CDR1 SGHTA and CDR2 FQGTGA. As DNA, the CDR3 is TGTGCCAGCAGCTTAGGTGGGGGACTAGCGGGAGACCGCTCCTACAATGAGCAGTTCTTC. Amino acids: CASSLGGGLAGDRSYNEQFF.

The chain recombines TRBV28 with TRBJ2-1, with TRBD2 matching over 9 bases. J lost 2 bases, V lost 4 bases, and 6 bases had no gene match. This CDR3 contains 16 residues. Germline V gene sequence: CDR1 MDHEN, CDR2 SYDVKM. DNA for the CDR3: TGTGCCAGCAGTTCGCCGGGACTAGCTGCCTACAATGAGCAGTTCTTC. This gives the protein CASSSPGLAAYNEQFF. The entire variable domain, with the rest obtained from reference TRBV28 and TRBJ2-1, is as follows: DVKVTQSSRYLVKRTGEKVFLECVQDMDHENMFWYRQDPGLGLRLIYFSYDVKMKEKGDIPEGYSVSREKKERFSLILESASTNQTSMYLCASSSPGLAAYNEQFFGPGTRLTVL.

The rearrangement joins TRBV7-9 to TRBJ1-1, with no clear D. The CDR3 is 13 residues long. The germline CDR1 and CDR2 sequences are SEHNR and FQNEAQ (reference sequence). V was clipped by 1 base and J by 1 base, with 4 bases between them. CDR3 DNA: TGTGCCAGCAGCTTAGGAACGAACACTGAAGCTTTCTTT. Amino acid sequence: CASSLGTNTEAFF.

This rearrangement joins TRBV4-1 to TRBJ2-3; D may be TRBD2 (6 bases). The CDR3 is made up of 16 amino acids. Trimming cost V 4 bases and J 4 bases, with 18 bases left between them. Germline CDR1 reads MGHRA; CDR2 reads YSYEKL. Here the CDR3 reads CASSRTGGPVADTQYF. CDR3 nucleotides: TGCGCCAGCAGCCGAACCGGGGGTCCCGTCGCAGATACGCAGTATTTT.

CDR3 residues: CASSTGNTEAFF. The CDR3 coding sequence is TGCGCCAGCAGCACAGGGAACACTGAAGCTTTCTTT. The J gene is TRBJ1-1, the V gene TRBV10-2; a weak D match, TRBD1 (5 bases). Deletions cut 6 bases from V and 1 base from J, with 6 bases between. This CDR3 spans 12 amino acids. The germline V gene has CDR1 WSHSY and CDR2 SAAADI.